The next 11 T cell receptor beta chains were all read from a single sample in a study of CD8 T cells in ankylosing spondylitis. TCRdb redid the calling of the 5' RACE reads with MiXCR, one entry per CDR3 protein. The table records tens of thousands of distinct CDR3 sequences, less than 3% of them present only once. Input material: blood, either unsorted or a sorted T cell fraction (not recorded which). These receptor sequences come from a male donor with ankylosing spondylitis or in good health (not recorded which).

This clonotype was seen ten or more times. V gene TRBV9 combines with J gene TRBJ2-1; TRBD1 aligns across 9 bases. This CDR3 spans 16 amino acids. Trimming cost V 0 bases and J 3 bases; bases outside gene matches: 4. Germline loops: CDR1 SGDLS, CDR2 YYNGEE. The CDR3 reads CASSVARTGDYNEQFF. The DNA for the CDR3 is TGTGCCAGCAGCGTAGCAAGGACAGGGGACTACAATGAGCAGTTCTTC. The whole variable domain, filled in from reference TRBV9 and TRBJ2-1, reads DSGVTQTPKHLITATGQRVTLRCSPRSGDLSVYWYQQSLDQGLQFLIQYYNGEERAKGNILERFSAQQFPDLHSELNLSSLELGDSALYFCASSVARTGDYNEQFFGPGTRLTVL.

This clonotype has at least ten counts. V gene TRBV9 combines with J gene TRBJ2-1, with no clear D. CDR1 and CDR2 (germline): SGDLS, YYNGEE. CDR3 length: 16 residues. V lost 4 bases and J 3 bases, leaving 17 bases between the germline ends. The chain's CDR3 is CASSPFLDPGYNEQFF. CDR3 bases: TGTGCCAGCAGCCCGTTTCTAGACCCAGGCTACAATGAGCAGTTCTTC.

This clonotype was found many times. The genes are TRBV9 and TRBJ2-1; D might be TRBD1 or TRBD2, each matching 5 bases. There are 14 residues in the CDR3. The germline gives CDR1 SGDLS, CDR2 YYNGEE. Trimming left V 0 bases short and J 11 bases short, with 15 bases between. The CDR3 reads CASSVVGGGLQQFF. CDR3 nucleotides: TGTGCCAGCAGCGTAGTAGGTGGGGGTTTGCAGCAGTTCTTC.

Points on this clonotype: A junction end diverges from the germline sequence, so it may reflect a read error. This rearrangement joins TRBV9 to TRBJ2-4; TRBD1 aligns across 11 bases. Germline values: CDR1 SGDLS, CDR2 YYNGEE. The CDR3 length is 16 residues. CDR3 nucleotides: TGTGCCTGCAGCGTAGGACAGGGGGCGGCCAAAAACATCCAGTACTTC. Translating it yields CACSVGQGAAKNIQYF.

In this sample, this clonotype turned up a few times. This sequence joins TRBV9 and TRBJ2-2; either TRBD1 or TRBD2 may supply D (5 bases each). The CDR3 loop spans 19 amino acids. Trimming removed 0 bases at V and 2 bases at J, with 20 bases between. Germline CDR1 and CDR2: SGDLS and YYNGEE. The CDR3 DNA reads TGTGCCAGCAGCGTAGGACCTCCTCGGGACCGAATTAACACCGGGGAGCTGTTTTTT. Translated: CASSVGPPRDRINTGELFF. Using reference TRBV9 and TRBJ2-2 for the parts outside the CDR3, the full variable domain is DSGVTQTPKHLITATGQRVTLRCSPRSGDLSVYWYQQSLDQGLQFLIQYYNGEERAKGNILERFSAQQFPDLHSELNLSSLELGDSALYFCASSVGPPRDRINTGELFFGEGSRLTVL.

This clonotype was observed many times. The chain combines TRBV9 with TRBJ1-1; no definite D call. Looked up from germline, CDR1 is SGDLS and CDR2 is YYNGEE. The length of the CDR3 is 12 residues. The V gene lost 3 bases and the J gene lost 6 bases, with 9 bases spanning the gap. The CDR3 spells CASSAGRAEAFF. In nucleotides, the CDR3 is TGTGCCAGCAGCGCCGGGAGGGCTGAAGCTTTCTTT.

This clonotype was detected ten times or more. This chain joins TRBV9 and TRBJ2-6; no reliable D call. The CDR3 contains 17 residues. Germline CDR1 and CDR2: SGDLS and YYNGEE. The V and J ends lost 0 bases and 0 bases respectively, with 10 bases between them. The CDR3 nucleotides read TGTGCCAGCAGCGTAGGGTCCTTGCTCTCTGGGGCCAACGTCCTGACTTTC. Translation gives CASSVGSLLSGANVLTF.

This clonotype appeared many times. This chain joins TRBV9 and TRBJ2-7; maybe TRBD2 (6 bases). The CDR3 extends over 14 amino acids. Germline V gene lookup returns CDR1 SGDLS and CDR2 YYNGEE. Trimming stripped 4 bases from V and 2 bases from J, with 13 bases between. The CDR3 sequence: CASSTGGGAYEQYF. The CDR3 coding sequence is TGTGCCAGCAGCACTGGCGGAGGGGCCTACGAGCAGTACTTC. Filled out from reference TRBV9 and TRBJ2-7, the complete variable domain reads DSGVTQTPKHLITATGQRVTLRCSPRSGDLSVYWYQQSLDQGLQFLIQYYNGEERAKGNILERFSAQQFPDLHSELNLSSLELGDSALYFCASSTGGGAYEQYFGPGTRLTVT.

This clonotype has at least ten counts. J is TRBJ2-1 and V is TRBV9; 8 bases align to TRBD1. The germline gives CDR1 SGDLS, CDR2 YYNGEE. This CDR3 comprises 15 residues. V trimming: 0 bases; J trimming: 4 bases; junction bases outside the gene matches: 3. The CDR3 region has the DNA TGTGCCAGCAGCGTAGACCAGGGGGCGTACAATGAGCAGTTCTTC. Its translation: CASSVDQGAYNEQFF. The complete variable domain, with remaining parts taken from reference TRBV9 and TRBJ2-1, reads DSGVTQTPKHLITATGQRVTLRCSPRSGDLSVYWYQQSLDQGLQFLIQYYNGEERAKGNILERFSAQQFPDLHSELNLSSLELGDSALYFCASSVDQGAYNEQFFGPGTRLTVL.

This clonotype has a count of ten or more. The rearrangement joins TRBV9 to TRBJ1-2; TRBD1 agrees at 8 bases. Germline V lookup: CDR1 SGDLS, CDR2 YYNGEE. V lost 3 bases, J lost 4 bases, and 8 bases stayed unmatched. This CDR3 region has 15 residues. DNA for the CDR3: TGTGCCAGCAGCGCTACAGGGGGTGACCCCTATGGCTACACCTTC. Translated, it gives CASSATGGDPYGYTF.

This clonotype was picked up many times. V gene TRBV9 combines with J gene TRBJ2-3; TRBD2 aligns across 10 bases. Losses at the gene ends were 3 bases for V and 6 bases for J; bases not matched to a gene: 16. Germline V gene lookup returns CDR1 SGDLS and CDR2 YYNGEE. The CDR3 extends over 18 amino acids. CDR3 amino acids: CASSARPGSSGSVDTQYF. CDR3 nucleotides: TGTGCCAGCAGCGCCCGTCCGGGATCTAGCGGGAGCGTGGATACGCAGTATTTT.